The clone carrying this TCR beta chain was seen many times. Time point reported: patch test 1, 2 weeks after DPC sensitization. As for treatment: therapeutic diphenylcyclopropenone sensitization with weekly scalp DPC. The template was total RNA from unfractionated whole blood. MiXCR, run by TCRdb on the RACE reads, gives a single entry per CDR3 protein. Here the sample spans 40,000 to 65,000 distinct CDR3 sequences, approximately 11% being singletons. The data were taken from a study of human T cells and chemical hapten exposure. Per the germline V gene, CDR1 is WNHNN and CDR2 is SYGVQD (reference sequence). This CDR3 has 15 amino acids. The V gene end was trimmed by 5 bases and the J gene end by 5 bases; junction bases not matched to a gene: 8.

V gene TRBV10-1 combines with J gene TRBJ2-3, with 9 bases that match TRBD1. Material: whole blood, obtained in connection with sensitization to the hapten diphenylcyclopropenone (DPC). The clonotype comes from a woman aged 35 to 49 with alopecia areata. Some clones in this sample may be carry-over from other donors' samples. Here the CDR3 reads CASSPGQGVVDTQYF. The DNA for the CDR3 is TGCGCCAGCAGTCCGGGACAGGGAGTCGTAGATACGCAGTATTTT.